This entry features one T cell receptor (beta chain) sequence. The target antigen is unknown. V was trimmed by 7 bases and J by 6 bases, leaving 18 bases between them. The germline CDR1 and CDR2 sequences are MNHEY and SVGAGI. CDR3 size: 15 residues. This sample stems from a study of cytomegalovirus exposure and HLA in healthy donors. Across the study: HLA-typed donors were the source of approximately 80 million unique TCRs, which an early data release held.

This PCR relied on a set of 60 Vbeta primers and 13 Jbeta primers. Generated by immunoSEQ multiplex PCR, the TCRdb table keeps only in-frame clones and is missing some. The table lists more than 140,000 clones, almost 80% of them singletons. General observations from the study: Researchers had no immune exposure information except CMV serostatus available. In the analysis, some V segments, TRBV6-2 and TRBV6-3 included, were excluded as indistinguishable. Researchers catalogued around 150 TCR beta chains as cytomegalovirus-associated.

This sequence was found in a male donor in good health and CMV-seronegative. Material for sequencing was PBMCs. The rearrangement joins TRBV6-5 to TRBJ2-2; a possible D gene is TRBD2 (5 bases). The CDR3 coding sequence is TGTGCCAGCACCTCGGGTGTGCTGGAGGCCGGGGAGCTGTTTTTT. Translating gives CASTSGVLEAGELFF.